Sequencing of this T cell receptor beta chain was carried out in a study of human T cells and chemical hapten exposure. About the study: Diphenylcyclopropenone, dosed weekly to the scalp, was given to patients throughout the approximately 25-week study. The patch tests put 0.01% DPC on the skin of the upper back and were read 6 days later. Regarding the study as a whole: DPC sensitization left the count of TCRs above 1 in 1000 unchanged. Donors in the study had alopecia, meaning their immune response may differ from healthy people's.

CDR3 length: 16 amino acids. The J segment lost 1 base and the V segment lost 5 bases, leaving 3 bases of the junction unmatched. Concerning this clonotype itself: As yet, its antigen is unknown.

TCRdb reprocessed the RACE reads via MiXCR and lists one record per CDR3 protein. Of fewer than 500,000 distinct CDR3 sequences in the sample, about 4.8% were seen once. As for time point: patch test 1, 2 weeks after DPC sensitization. Treatment: therapeutic diphenylcyclopropenone sensitization with weekly scalp DPC. The sample was whole blood, taken in connection with sensitization to the hapten diphenylcyclopropenone (DPC). This sequence joins TRBV12-3 or TRBV12-4 and TRBJ1-6; 9 bases line up with TRBD1. The TCR sequence derives from a woman between 45 and 65 years old with alopecia areata. Some clones in this sample may be carry-over from other donors' samples. The CDR3 DNA follows: TGTGCCAGCAGTCCGACAGGGGGGTCCTATAATTCACCCCTCCACTTT. Amino acids: CASSPTGGSYNSPLHF.